This T cell receptor beta chain was obtained from a study of blood T cell repertoires in COVID-19. Study-level information: COVID-19 samples from acute and convalescent phases originated in the United States, Italy and Spain. In each case, the material was cDNA or gDNA derived from T cells, B-cell-depleted T cells, or PBMCs.

This CDR3 is built from 16 residues. V trimming: 2 bases; J trimming: 7 bases; junction bases outside the gene matches: 6. Germline CDR1 is SGHRS and CDR2 is YFSETQ. This clone has only a few counts. The repertoire was sequenced with immunoSEQ multiplex PCR; TCRdb's copy has only in-frame clones and lacks some. This sample carries about 120,000 clones, over 75% of them seen once, and the ten largest clones take just over 6.5%. This rearrangement joins TRBV5-1 to TRBJ1-4; 12 bases are shared with TRBD1. The specimen was peripheral blood. The TCR sequence derives from a man older than 75 with active or convalescent COVID-19. CDR3 DNA: TGCGCCAGCAGCTTAACGGGACAGGGGGCCGGTGAAAAACTGTTTTTT. It specifies CASSLTGQGAGEKLFF.